This T cell receptor beta chain derives from a study of blood T cell repertoires in COVID-19. The overall study: Nucleic acid was either cDNA or gDNA, and it came from T cells, B-cell-depleted T cells, or PBMCs.

The protocol was immunoSEQ multiplex PCR, while the TCRdb copy is restricted to in-frame clones and leaves out a portion. The sample carries about 65,000 clones, approximately 93% recorded once. In germline, CDR1 is SGHTA, CDR2 FQGNSA. This CDR3 region has 15 residues. V was cut by 5 bases and J by 4 bases, with 17 bases left in between. This chain joins TRBV7-2 and TRBJ2-5, with D tentatively TRBD2 (6 bases). The receptor was isolated from a man between 65 and 79 years old with active COVID-19. Source material: peripheral blood. This CDR3 reads CASSPHGAEGETQYF. In DNA form, the CDR3 reads TGTGCCAGCAGCCCCCATGGGGCGGAGGGAGAGACCCAGTACTTC.